This TCR beta chain was retrieved from a study of neurological immune-mediated disorders. Findings and caveats of the study: The study found the most TCR clonal expansion in HTLV-1-associated myelopathy and the least in multiple sclerosis, below healthy controls.

The CDR3 is 18 amino acids. With V trimmed by 3 bases and J by 4 bases, 15 bases remained unmatched. Germline V lookup: CDR1 SQVTM, CDR2 ANQGSEA. Synthesis of cDNA used 5'RACE (with 10-nucleotide random UMIs). Via MiXCR, TCRdb re-called the 5' RACE reads, giving one row per CDR3 protein. The sample records approximately 30,000 distinct CDR3 sequences, approximately 5% being singletons. The group of healthy controls was made up of people who were blood bank volunteers in Maryland, USA. The sample holds many counts of this clonotype. Its antigen is unknown. This sequence joins TRBV29-1 and TRBJ2-1, with 10 bases matching TRBD2. This clonotype was obtained from a woman aged 45-60 years in good health. The specimen sequenced was CD4+ T cells from blood. The CDR3: CSVDGASGGSPVYNEQFF. CDR3 DNA: TGCAGCGTTGACGGGGCTAGCGGGGGCTCCCCCGTTTACAATGAGCAGTTCTTC.